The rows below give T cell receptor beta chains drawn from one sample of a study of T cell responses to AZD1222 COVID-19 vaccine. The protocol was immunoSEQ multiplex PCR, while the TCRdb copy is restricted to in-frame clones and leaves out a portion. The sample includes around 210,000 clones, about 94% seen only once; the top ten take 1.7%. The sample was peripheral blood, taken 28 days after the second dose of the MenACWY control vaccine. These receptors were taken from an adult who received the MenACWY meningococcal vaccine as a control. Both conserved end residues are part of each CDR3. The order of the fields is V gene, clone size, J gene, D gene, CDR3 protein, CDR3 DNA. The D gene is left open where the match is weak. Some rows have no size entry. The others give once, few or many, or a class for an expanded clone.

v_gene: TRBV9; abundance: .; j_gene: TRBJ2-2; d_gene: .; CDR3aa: CASSVAAQINTGELFF; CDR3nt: TGTGCCAGCAGCGTAGCAGCGCAAATTAACACCGGGGAGCTGTTTTTT
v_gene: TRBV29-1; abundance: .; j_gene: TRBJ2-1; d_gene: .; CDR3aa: CSVVPKYNEQFF; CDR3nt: TGCAGCGTTGTTCCGAAGTACAATGAGCAGTTCTTC
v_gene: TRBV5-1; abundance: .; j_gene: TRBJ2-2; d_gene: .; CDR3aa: CASSLEPSANTGELFF; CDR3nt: TGCGCCAGCAGCTTGGAGCCCAGCGCGAACACCGGGGAGCTGTTTTTT
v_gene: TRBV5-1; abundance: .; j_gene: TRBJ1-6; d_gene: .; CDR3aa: CASSWPGEGSPLHF; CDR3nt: TGCGCCAGCAGCTGGCCCGGCGAGGGGTCACCCCTCCACTTT
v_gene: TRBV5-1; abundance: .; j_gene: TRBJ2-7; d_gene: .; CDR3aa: CASSLEDNSYEQYF; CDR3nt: TGCGCCAGCAGCTTGGAGGACAACTCCTACGAGCAGTACTTC
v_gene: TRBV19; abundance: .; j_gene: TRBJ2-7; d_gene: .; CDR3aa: CAGAASSYEQYF; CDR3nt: TGTGCGGGGGCTGCTAGCTCCTACGAGCAGTACTTC
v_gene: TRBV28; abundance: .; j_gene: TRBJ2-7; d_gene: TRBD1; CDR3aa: CASSLADRGKYEQYF; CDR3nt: TGTGCCAGCAGTTTAGCGGACAGGGGGAAGTACGAGCAGTACTTC
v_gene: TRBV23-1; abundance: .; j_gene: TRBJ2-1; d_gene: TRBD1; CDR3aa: CASSPNHRTGRWFF; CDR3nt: TGCGCCAGCAGTCCCAACCATAGGACAGGCCGTTGGTTCTTC
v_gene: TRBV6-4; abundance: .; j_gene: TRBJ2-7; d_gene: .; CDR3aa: CASSDGENEQYF; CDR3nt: TGTGCCAGCAGTGACGGGGAAAACGAGCAGTACTTC
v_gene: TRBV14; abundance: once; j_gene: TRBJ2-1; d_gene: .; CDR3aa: CASSQGLGSPYNEQFF; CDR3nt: TGTGCCAGCAGCCAAGGTCTCGGGTCCCCCTACAATGAGCAGTTCTTC
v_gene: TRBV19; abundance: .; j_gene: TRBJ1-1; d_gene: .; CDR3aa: CASTAPRGGMNTEAFF; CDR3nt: TGTGCCAGTACTGCCCCCAGGGGCGGGATGAACACTGAAGCTTTCTTT
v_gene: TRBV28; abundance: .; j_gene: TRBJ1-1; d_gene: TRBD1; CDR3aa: CASSPQGVSTEAFF; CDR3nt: TGTGCCAGCAGTCCCCAGGGGGTTAGCACTGAAGCTTTCTTT
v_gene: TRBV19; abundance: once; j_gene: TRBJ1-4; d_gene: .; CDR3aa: CASSTMDRANNEKLFF; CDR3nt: TGTGCCAGTAGTACCATGGACCGAGCTAATAATGAAAAACTGTTTTTT
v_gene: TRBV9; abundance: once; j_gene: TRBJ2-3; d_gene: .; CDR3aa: CASSVETGPTDTQYF; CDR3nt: TGTGCCAGCAGCGTAGAGACGGGGCCCACAGATACGCAGTATTTT
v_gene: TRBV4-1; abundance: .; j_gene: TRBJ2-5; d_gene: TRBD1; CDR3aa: CASSPDLTGGYETQYF; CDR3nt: TGCGCCAGCAGCCCCGATTTGACAGGGGGCTACGAGACCCAGTACTTC
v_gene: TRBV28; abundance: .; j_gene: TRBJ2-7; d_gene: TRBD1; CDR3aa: CASSGQGGREQYF; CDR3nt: TGTGCCAGCAGCGGACAGGGAGGAAGGGAGCAGTACTTC
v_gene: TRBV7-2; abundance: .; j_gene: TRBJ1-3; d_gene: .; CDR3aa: CASSPPRVPGNTIYF; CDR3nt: TGTGCCAGCAGCCCCCCCAGGGTTCCCGGAAACACCATATATTTT
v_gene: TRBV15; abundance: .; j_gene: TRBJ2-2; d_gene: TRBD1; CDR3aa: CATSMDRAGTGELFF; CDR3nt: TGTGCCACCAGCATGGACAGGGCGGGCACCGGGGAGCTGTTTTTT
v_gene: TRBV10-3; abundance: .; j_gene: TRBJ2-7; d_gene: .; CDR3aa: CAISGPAAGEQYF; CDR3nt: TGTGCCATCAGTGGCCCCGCCGCGGGCGAGCAGTACTTC
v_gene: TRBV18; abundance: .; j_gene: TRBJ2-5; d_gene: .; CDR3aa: CASSMDLQETQYF; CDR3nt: TGTGCCAGCTCAATGGACTTGCAAGAGACCCAGTACTTC
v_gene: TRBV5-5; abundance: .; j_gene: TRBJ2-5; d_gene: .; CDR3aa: CASIRTGGETQYF; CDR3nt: TGTGCCAGCATCCGGACGGGGGGCGAGACCCAGTACTTC
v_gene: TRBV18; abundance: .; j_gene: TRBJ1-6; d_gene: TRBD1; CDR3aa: CASSAQGYNSPLHF; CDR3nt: TGTGCCAGCTCAGCACAGGGGTATAATTCACCCCTCCACTTT
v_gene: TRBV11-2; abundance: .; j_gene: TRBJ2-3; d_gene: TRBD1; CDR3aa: CATLYRDRGGTDTQYF; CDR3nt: TGTGCCACCCTGTACCGGGACAGGGGAGGTACAGATACGCAGTATTTT
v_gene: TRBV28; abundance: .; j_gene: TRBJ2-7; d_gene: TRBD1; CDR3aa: CASSLYGTGEAYEQYF; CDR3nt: TGTGCCAGCAGTTTATACGGGACAGGTGAAGCCTACGAGCAGTACTTC
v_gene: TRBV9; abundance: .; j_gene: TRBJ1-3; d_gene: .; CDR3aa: CASSVDEGNTIYF; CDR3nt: TGTGCCAGCAGCGTAGACGAGGGAAACACCATATATTTT
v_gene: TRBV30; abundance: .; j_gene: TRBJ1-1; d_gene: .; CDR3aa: CAWSLRQPEAFF; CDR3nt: TGTGCCTGGAGTCTCCGACAACCTGAAGCTTTCTTT
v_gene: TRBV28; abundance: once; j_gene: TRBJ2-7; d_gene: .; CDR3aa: CASRPTGGAAREQYF; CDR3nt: TGTGCCAGCCGCCCCACTGGAGGGGCGGCGAGGGAGCAGTACTTC
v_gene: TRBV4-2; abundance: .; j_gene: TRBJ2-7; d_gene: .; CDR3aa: CASSQVEAAPSLYEQYF; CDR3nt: TGTGCCAGCAGCCAAGTGGAGGCAGCTCCTTCCCTCTACGAGCAGTACTTC
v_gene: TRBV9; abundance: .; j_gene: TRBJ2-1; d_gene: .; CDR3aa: CASSVGGPLDNEQFF; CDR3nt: TGTGCCAGCAGCGTAGGAGGGCCCCTCGACAATGAGCAGTTCTTC
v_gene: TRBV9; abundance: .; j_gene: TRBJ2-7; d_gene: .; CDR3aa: CASGGSDEQYF; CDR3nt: TGTGCCAGCGGGGGCAGCGACGAGCAGTACTTC
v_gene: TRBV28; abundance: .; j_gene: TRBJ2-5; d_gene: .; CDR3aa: CASSSPGRQETQYF; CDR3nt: TGTGCCAGCAGTTCCCCGGGGCGGCAAGAGACCCAGTACTTC
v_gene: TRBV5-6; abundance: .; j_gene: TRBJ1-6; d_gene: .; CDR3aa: CASSRGGSTSPLHF; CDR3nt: TGTGCCAGCAGCCGAGGAGGGAGTACTTCACCCCTCCACTTT
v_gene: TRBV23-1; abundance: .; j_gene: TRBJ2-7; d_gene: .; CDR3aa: CASSQSTGEAYEQYF; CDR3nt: TGCGCCAGCAGTCAATCTACAGGAGAAGCCTACGAGCAGTACTTC
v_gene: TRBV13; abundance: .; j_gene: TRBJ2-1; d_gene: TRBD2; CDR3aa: CASSVRTSGVRVGQFF; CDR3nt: TGTGCCAGCAGCGTAAGGACTAGCGGGGTTAGAGTAGGGCAGTTCTTC
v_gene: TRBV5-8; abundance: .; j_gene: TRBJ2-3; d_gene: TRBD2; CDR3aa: CASSHTTSGTDTQYF; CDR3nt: TGTGCCAGCAGCCATACAACTAGCGGCACAGATACGCAGTATTTT
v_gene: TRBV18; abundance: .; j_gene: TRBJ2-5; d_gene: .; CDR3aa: CASSVWGRETQYF; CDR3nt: TGTGCCAGCTCCGTTTGGGGGCGGGAGACCCAGTACTTC
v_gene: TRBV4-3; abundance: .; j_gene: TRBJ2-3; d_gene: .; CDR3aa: CASSQDSGRGSDTQYF; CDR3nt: TGCGCCAGCAGCCAAGATTCGGGCAGGGGCTCAGATACGCAGTATTTT